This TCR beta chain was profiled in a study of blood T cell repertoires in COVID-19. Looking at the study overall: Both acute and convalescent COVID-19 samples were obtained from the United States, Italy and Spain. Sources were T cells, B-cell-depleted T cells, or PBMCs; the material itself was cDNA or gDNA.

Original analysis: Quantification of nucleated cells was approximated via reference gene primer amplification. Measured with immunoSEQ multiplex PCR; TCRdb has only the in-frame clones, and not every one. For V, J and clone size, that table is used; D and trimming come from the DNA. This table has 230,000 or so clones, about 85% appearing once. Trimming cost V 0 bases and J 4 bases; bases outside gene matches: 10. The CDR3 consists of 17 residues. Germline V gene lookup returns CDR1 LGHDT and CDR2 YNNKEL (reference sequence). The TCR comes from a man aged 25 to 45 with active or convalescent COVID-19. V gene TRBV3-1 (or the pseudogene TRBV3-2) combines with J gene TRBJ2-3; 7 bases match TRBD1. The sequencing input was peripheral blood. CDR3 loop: CASSQESQGVIPDTQYF. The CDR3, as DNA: TGTGCCAGCAGCCAAGAGTCGCAGGGGGTGATTCCAGATACGCAGTATTTT.